This T cell receptor beta chain emerged from a study of T cell clones after liver transplantation. Overall study: A pre-transplant mixed lymphocyte reaction with TCRbeta sequencing defined graft-donor-reactive clones followed in post-transplant blood.

The ends lost 4 bases at V and 0 bases at J; junction bases unmatched: 4. The CDR3 has 16 amino acids. Germline-derived CDR1 and CDR2 are SGHNT and YENEEA. With regard to this clone: Its antigen is still unknown.

Study findings and constraints: A significant post-transplant drop in circulating graft-donor-reactive CD4 TCRbeta sequences occurred in most of the 8 subjects.

Profiled with immunoSEQ multiplex PCR; TCRdb holds only in-frame clones, not every one. This sample yields 65,000 to 80,000 clones, of which about four fifths are seen a single time; about 0.6% belongs to the top ten. The chain links TRBV11-3 to TRBJ2-1; 9 bases are a match to TRBD2. Sequencing used CD4+ T cells from blood, obtained before liver transplant. This clonotype was obtained from a human donor who received a liver transplant. CDR3 bases: TGTGCCAGCAGCTGGAGCGGGGGGAACTCCTACAATGAGCAGTTCTTC. It is translated as CASSWSGGNSYNEQFF.